This T cell receptor beta chain was profiled in a study of T cell responses to AZD1222 COVID-19 vaccine. Study-level information: Timing groups of about 4 and about 12 weeks for second doses were pooled.

CDR3 length: 15 amino acids. CDR1 SGHVS and CDR2 FQNEAQ come from the germline V gene. The V gene lost 4 bases and the J gene lost 7 bases, with 16 bases spanning the gap. In regard to this clone: The antigen is undetermined.

Regarding the study as a whole: There were mostly white British donors and more females than males, and clonal diversity was possibly underestimated. Baseline serostatus was positive in only a handful of AZD1222 recipients. Spike-wide coverage was observed for vaccine-associated CD4 TCRs, with dominant responses at 160-218 and 743-854.

The table came from immunoSEQ multiplex PCR; TCRdb's copy has only in-frame clones and leaves some out. The sample records 95,000 to 100,000 clones, around 84% being singletons. The chain recombines TRBV7-8 with TRBJ2-2; either TRBD1 or TRBD2 may supply D (7 bases each). This material consisted of peripheral blood, taken on day 0 of AZD1222 vaccination. This clonotype originated in an adult in good health. The CDR3 here is CASSSPGGEGGELFF. For the CDR3, the DNA is TGTGCCAGCAGCTCCCCAGGGGGGGAGGGCGGGGAGCTGTTTTTT.